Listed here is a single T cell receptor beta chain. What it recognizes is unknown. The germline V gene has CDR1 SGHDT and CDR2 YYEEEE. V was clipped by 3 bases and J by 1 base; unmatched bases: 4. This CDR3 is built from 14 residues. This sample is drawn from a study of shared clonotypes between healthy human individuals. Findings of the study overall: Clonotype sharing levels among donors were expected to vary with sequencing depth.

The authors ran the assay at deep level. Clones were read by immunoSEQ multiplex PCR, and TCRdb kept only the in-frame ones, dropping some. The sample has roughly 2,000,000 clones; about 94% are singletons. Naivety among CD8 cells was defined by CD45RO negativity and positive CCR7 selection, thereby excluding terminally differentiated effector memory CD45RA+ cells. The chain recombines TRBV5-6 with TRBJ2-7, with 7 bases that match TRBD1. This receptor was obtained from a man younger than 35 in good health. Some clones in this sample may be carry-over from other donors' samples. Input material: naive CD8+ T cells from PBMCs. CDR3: CASSWGTASYEQYF. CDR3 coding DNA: TGTGCCAGCAGCTGGGGGACAGCTTCCTACGAGCAGTACTTC.